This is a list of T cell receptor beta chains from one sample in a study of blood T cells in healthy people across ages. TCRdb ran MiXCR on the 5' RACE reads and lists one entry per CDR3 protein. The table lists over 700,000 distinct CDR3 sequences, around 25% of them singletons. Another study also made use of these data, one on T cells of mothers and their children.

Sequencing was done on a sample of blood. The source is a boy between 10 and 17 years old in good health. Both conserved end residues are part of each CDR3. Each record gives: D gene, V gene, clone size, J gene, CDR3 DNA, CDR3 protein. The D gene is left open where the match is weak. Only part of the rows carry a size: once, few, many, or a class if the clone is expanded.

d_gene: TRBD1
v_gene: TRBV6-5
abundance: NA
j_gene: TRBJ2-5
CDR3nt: TGTGCCAGCAGTTACGCCTTCCGGACAGGGGGTTTTGTAGAGACCCAGTACTTC
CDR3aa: CASSYAFRTGGFVETQYF

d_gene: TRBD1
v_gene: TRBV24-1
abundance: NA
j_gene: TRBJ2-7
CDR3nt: TGTGCCACTCATATGGGGACAGGAGCCTACGAGCAGTACTTC
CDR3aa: CATHMGTGAYEQYF

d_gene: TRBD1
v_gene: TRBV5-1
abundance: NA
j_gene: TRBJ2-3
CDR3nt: TGCGCCAGCAGCGGGACGACAGGGGCGAGGTCAGATACGCAGTATTTT
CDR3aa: CASSGTTGARSDTQYF

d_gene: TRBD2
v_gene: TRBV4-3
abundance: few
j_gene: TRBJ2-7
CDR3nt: TGCGCCAGCAGCCCAGATAGCGGGGGCGCCCCCGGCTACGAGCAGTACTTC
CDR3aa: CASSPDSGGAPGYEQYF

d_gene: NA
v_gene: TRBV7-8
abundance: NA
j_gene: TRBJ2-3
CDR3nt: TGTGCCAGCAGCTTTCTGCGGTCTCGGAACACAGATACGCAGTATTTT
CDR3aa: CASSFLRSRNTDTQYF

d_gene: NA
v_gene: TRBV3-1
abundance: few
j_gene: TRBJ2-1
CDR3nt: TGTGCCAGCAGCCAAGTAAGGGCCCATGAGCAGTTCTTC
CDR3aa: CASSQVRAHEQFF

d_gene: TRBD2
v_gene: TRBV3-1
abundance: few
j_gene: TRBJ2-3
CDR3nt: TGTGCCAGCAGCCAAGGGACTAGCGGGAGGGATACGCAGTATTTT
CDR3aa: CASSQGTSGRDTQYF

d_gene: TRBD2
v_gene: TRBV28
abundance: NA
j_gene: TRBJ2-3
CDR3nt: TGTGCCAGCAGTTTAGAGCGGGAGATCACAGATACGCAGTATTTT
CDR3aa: CASSLEREITDTQYF

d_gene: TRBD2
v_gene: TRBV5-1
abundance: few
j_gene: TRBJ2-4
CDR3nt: TGCGCCAGCAGCACGGGACTAGCGGGGGTCAAGAAAAACATTCAGTACTTC
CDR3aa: CASSTGLAGVKKNIQYF

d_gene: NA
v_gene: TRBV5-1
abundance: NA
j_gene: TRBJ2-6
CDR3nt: TGCGCCAGCAGCTTGGCATGGTCTGGGGCCAACGTCCTGACTTTC
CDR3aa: CASSLAWSGANVLTF

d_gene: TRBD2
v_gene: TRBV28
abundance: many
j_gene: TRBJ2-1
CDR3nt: TGTGCCAGCAGTCAACTAGCGGGGGCGTACAATGAGCAGTTCTTC
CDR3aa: CASSQLAGAYNEQFF

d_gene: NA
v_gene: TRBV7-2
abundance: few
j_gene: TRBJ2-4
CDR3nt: TGTGCCGGCAGCTTAGCATTTGGGGTACCCAAAAACATTCAGTACTTC
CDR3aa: CAGSLAFGVPKNIQYF

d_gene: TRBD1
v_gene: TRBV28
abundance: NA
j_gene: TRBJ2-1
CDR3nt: TGTGCCAGCAGTTTATCGCGGACAGGGTTTGAGCAGTTCTTC
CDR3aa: CASSLSRTGFEQFF

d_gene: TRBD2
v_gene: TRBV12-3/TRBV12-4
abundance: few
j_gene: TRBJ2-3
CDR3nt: TGTGCCAGCAGTTTCAGCGGGGGTGGCGCCGTGGCGCAGTATTTT
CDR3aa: CASSFSGGGAVAQYF

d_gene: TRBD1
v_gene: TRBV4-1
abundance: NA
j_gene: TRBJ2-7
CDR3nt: TGCGCCAGCAGCCAAGGGAGTTCGGAACAGGGGCTCTACGAGCAGTCCTTC
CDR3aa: CASSQGSSEQGLYEQSF

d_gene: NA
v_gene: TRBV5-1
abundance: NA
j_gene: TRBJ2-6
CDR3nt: TGCGCCAGCAGCTTGGATCAGCAAGGTGGGGCCAACGTCCTGACTTTC
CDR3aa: CASSLDQQGGANVLTF